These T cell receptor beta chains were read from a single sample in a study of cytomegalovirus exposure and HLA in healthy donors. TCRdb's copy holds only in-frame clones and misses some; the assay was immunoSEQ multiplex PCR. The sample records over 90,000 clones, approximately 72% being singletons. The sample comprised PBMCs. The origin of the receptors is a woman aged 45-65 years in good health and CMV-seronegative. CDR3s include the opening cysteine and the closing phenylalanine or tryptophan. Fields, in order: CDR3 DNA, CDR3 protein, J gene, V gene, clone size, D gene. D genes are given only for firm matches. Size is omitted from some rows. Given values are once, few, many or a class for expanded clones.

TGCAGCGTTGAGCTGACAGGGCGAGGTGACATTCAGTACTTC | CSVELTGRGDIQYF | TRBJ2-4 | TRBV29-1 | - | TRBD1
TGTGCCAGTAGTTCGACAGGGGCTACCTACGAGCAGTACTTC | CASSSTGATYEQYF | TRBJ2-7 | TRBV19 | - | TRBD1
TGTGCCAGTAGCATACTAGCGGGGAATTCCTACGAGCAGTACTTC | CASSILAGNSYEQYF | TRBJ2-7 | TRBV19 | - | TRBD2
TGTGCCAGCAGCCGGGACAAGAACACCGGGGAGCTGTTTTTT | CASSRDKNTGELFF | TRBJ2-2 | TRBV7-2 | few | -
TGTGCCAGCTCACCCCAGCTAGCGGGGGGGCGAGAGACCCAGTACTTC | CASSPQLAGGRETQYF | TRBJ2-5 | TRBV18 | - | TRBD2
TGTGCCACCAGCAGAGCAGGAACACACAATGAGCAGTTCTTC | CATSRAGTHNEQFF | TRBJ2-1 | TRBV15 | - | -
TGTGCCAGCAGCTTGATCAGAGACGGGGGATATGGCTACACCTTC | CASSLIRDGGYGYTF | TRBJ1-2 | TRBV11-2 | - | -
TGCGCCAGCAGCCTCTACGAGCAGTACTTC | CASSLYEQYF | TRBJ2-7 | TRBV10-2 | - | -
TGTGCCACTCCGGACAGGCTTAACACCATATATTTT | CATPDRLNTIYF | TRBJ1-3 | TRBV6-1 | - | TRBD1
TGTGCCATCAGTGAGTCCAAAAAGGGAGGGAATGGCTACACCTTC | CAISESKKGGNGYTF | TRBJ1-2 | TRBV10-3 | - | -
TGTGCCAGCAAGTCGGTCTCAGGTGACGAAGCTTTCTTT | CASKSVSGDEAFF | TRBJ1-1 | TRBV6-4 | - | -
TGTGCCAGCAGCAAGGCTAGCGGGAGATATACGCAGTATTTT | CASSKASGRYTQYF | TRBJ2-3 | TRBV21-1 | - | -
TGTGCCAGCAGCCAAAATCCGGGACTAGCACCGTTCTTC | CASSQNPGLAPFF | TRBJ2-1 | TRBV14 | few | TRBD2
TGCGCCAGCAGCCTACCCGTCAGGGGGCGGACTGAAGCTTTCTTT | CASSLPVRGRTEAFF | TRBJ1-1 | TRBV4-1 | - | TRBD1
TGTGCCAGCGGACAGGGACTCTATAATTCACCCCTCCACTTT | CASGQGLYNSPLHF | TRBJ1-6 | TRBV27 | - | TRBD1
TGTGCCAGCAGGGAGGGTTCGAGAAACACCATATATTTT | CASREGSRNTIYF | TRBJ1-3 | TRBV27 | few | -
TGTGCCAGCACTGACCTAAGCGGGAGGGCCATCTACGAGCAGTACTTC | CASTDLSGRAIYEQYF | TRBJ2-7 | TRBV6-6 | - | TRBD2
TGTGCCAGCAGCTTAGGCGGGGGGCTAGCGAACACCGGGGAGCTGTTTTTT | CASSLGGGLANTGELFF | TRBJ2-2 | TRBV11-3 | - | TRBD2
TGTGCCAGCAGTACCCAGGGGTGGGAAAAACTGTTTTTT | CASSTQGWEKLFF | TRBJ1-4 | TRBV6-1 | - | -
TGCGCCAGCAGCTTAAGCGCTAGTCTTCCCCCGTACAAAGAGACCCAGTACTTC | CASSLSASLPPYKETQYF | TRBJ2-5 | TRBV5-1 | - | -
TGTGCCAGCAGCTCAGCGGGGGGGAGCACAGATACGCAGTATTTT | CASSSAGGSTDTQYF | TRBJ2-3 | TRBV7-9 | once | TRBD2
TGCGCCAGCAGTCAATTTGAGAGACTTTTTAGCAATCAGCCCCAGCATTTT | CASSQFERLFSNQPQHF | TRBJ1-5 | TRBV23-1 | - | -
TGCGCCAGCGGGGCATCGAGCGGGGGCCTCTGGGAGCAGTACTTC | CASGASSGGLWEQYF | TRBJ2-7 | TRBV5-1 | - | TRBD2
TGTGCCAGCAGTTTATCGAGGGAGGTTAACTATGGCTACACCTTC | CASSLSREVNYGYTF | TRBJ1-2 | TRBV28 | once | -
TGTGCCATCAGTGTAGGTGTGACAGGGAGTCAGCCCCAGCATTTT | CAISVGVTGSQPQHF | TRBJ1-5 | TRBV10-3 | - | TRBD1
TGTGCCAGCAGTCAAGACAGGGTTCAAGAGACCCAGTACTTC | CASSQDRVQETQYF | TRBJ2-5 | TRBV28 | - | TRBD1
TGCGCCAGCAGCTTGGATCCGTGGCTAGCGGGGGGGATCCGGCGCACAGATACGCAGTATTTT | CASSLDPWLAGGIRRTDTQYF | TRBJ2-3 | TRBV5-1 | - | TRBD2
TGTGCCAGCAGCCCCCCCAGGGTAACGGGAAACACCATATATTTT | CASSPPRVTGNTIYF | TRBJ1-3 | TRBV6-6 | few | -
TGCAGTGCTATGAGGGGGGGGGAGCAGTACTTC | CSAMRGGEQYF | TRBJ2-7 | TRBV20-1 | - | -
TGTGCCAGCAGTTACTCCCCGGGGTTTGGCACTGAAGCTTTCTTT | CASSYSPGFGTEAFF | TRBJ1-1 | TRBV6-5 | - | -
TGTGCCAGCAGACTAGCAGCTAGCACAGATACGCAGTATTTT | CASRLAASTDTQYF | TRBJ2-3 | TRBV2 | once | -
TGTGCCAGCTCACCGCGGGAGCCCGGGAACACTGAAGCTTTCTTT | CASSPREPGNTEAFF | TRBJ1-1 | TRBV18 | - | -
TGTGCCACCAGCAGTCCTCAGGGAACCCACTACTACGAGCAGTACTTC | CATSSPQGTHYYEQYF | TRBJ2-7 | TRBV15 | - | -
TGCGCCAGTAGCTTCCTAGCGGGATCCTACAATGAGCAGTTCTTC | CASSFLAGSYNEQFF | TRBJ2-1 | TRBV5-1 | once | TRBD2
TGTGCCAGCAGTTACTCGACAGGGACGGACACCGGGGAGCTGTTTTTT | CASSYSTGTDTGELFF | TRBJ2-2 | TRBV6-5 | - | TRBD1
TGTGCCAGCAGCTTTAGACGGCTGGGGGGGGAGACCCAGTACTTC | CASSFRRLGGETQYF | TRBJ2-5 | TRBV5-6 | - | TRBD2
TGTGCCAGCTCACGATCCGGGACAGGGGGCTTGGAGACCCAGTACTTC | CASSRSGTGGLETQYF | TRBJ2-5 | TRBV18 | once | TRBD1
TGTGCCAGTAGTATAGTTCTAGACAGGGGATATGGCTACACCTTC | CASSIVLDRGYGYTF | TRBJ1-2 | TRBV19 | - | TRBD1
TGTGCCAGCAGCTCACCTAAGCAGGAACCCCTGAAGTACTTC | CASSSPKQEPLKYF | TRBJ2-7 | TRBV11-2 | - | -
TGCGCCAGCAGCTTGGGTCTAGCGGAGTACAATGAGCAGTTCTTC | CASSLGLAEYNEQFF | TRBJ2-1 | TRBV5-1 | once | TRBD2
TGCAGTGCGCCGCTAGGCAATGAGCAGTTCTTC | CSAPLGNEQFF | TRBJ2-1 | TRBV20-1 | - | -
TGTGCCAGCTCACCACCGACAGAACCCAATCAGCCCCAGCATTTT | CASSPPTEPNQPQHF | TRBJ1-5 | TRBV18 | - | -
TGTGCCAGCAGGACAGGGGGGAACACTGAAGCTTTCTTT | CASRTGGNTEAFF | TRBJ1-1 | TRBV2 | - | TRBD1